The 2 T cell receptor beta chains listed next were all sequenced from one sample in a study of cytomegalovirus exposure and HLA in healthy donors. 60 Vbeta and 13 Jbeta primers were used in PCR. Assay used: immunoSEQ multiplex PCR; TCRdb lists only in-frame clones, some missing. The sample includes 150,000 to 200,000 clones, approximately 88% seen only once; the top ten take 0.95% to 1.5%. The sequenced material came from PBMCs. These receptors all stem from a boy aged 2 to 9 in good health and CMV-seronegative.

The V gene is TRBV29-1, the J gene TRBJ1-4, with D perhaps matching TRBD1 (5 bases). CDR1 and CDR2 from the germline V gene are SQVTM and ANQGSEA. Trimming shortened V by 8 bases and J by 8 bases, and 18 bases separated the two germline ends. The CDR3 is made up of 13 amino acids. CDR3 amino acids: CSIVWGTGEKLFF. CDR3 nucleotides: TGCAGCATTGTATGGGGGACTGGGGAAAAACTGTTTTTT.

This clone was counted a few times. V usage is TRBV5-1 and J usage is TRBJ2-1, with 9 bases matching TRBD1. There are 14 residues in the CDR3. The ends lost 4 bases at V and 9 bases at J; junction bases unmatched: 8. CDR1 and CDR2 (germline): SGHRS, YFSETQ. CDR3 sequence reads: CASSGDREFSEQFF. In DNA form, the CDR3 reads TGCGCCAGCAGCGGGGACAGGGAATTTAGTGAGCAGTTCTTC. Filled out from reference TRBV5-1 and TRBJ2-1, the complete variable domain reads KAGVTQTPRYLIKTRGQQVTLSCSPISGHRSVSWYQQTPGQGLQFLFEYFSETQRNKGNFPGRFSGRQFSNSRSEMNVSTLELGDSALYLCASSGDREFSEQFFGPGTRLTVL.